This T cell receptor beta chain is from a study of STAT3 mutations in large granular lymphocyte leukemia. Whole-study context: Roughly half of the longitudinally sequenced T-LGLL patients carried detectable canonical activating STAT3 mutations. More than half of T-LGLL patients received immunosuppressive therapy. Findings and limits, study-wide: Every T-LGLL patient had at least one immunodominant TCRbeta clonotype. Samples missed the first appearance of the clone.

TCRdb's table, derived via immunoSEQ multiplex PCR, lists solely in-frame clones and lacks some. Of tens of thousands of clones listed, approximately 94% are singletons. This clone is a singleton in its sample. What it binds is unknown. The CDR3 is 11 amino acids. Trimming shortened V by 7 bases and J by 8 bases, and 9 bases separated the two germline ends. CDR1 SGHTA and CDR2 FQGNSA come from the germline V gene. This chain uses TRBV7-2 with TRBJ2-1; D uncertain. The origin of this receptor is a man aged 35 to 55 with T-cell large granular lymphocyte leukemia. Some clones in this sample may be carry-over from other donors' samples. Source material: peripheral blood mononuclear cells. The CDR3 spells CASTPDHEQFF. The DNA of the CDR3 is TGTGCCAGCACCCCCGACCATGAGCAGTTCTTC.